This passage covers 5 T cell receptor beta chains from one sample sequenced in a study of T cells in localized non-small cell lung cancer. Produced via immunoSEQ multiplex PCR; TCRdb's table is partial and in-frame only. This table holds more than 30,000 clones, over 75% found once. The sequences come from peripheral blood mononuclear cells, collected before any cancer treatment. All receptors come from a woman aged 35-70 years with stage III lung adenocarcinoma.

V usage is TRBV5-1 and J usage is TRBJ2-7; D possibly corresponds to TRBD1 (6 bases). V dropped 4 bases and J dropped 6 bases, with 20 bases sitting between them. Germline V lookup: CDR1 SGHRS, CDR2 YFSETQ. The length of the CDR3 is 15 residues. The CDR3 here is CASSPATNLGGEQYF. The CDR3 region has the DNA TGCGCCAGCAGCCCCGCCACAAACTTAGGGGGCGAGCAGTACTTC. Using reference TRBV5-1 and TRBJ2-7 for the parts outside the CDR3, the full variable domain is KAGVTQTPRYLIKTRGQQVTLSCSPISGHRSVSWYQQTPGQGLQFLFEYFSETQRNKGNFPGRFSGRQFSNSRSEMNVSTLELGDSALYLCASSPATNLGGEQYFGPGTRLTVT.

V gene TRBV19 combines with J gene TRBJ1-1; D is possibly TRBD1 (5 bases). CDR3 length: 14 amino acids. Trimming took 5 bases from V and 0 from J, leaving 10 bases between them. Per germline, CDR1 LNHDA and CDR2 SQIVND (reference sequence). The CDR3 sequence: CASSEGLLNTEAFF. CDR3 DNA sequence: TGTGCCAGTAGTGAGGGGCTACTGAACACTGAAGCTTTCTTT.

This rearrangement joins TRBV30 to TRBJ2-5; a weak D match, TRBD2 (7 bases). V lost 0 bases and J lost 5, with 13 bases in between. There are 14 residues in the CDR3. The V gene's germline CDR1 is GTSNPN and CDR2 SVGIG (reference sequence). The CDR3 sequence: CAWSVGGPAETQYF. CDR3 bases: TGTGCCTGGAGTGTCGGGGGGCCGGCGGAGACCCAGTACTTC. Full variable domain (outside the CDR3, taken from reference TRBV30 and TRBJ2-5): SQTIHQWPATLVQPVGSPLSLECTVEGTSNPNLYWYRQAAGRGLQLLFYSVGIGQISSEVPQNLSASRPQDRQFILSSKKLLLSDSGFYLCAWSVGGPAETQYFGPGTRLLVL.

The chain couples TRBV9 to TRBJ1-6; the D gene is possibly TRBD1 (5 bases). V was clipped by 2 bases and J by 7 bases, with 7 bases between them. The CDR3 runs 13 residues. Per the germline V gene, CDR1 is SGDLS and CDR2 is YYNGEE. In DNA, the CDR3 is TGTGCCAGCAGCGTTCAGGGAAATTCACCCCTCCACTTT. Amino acid sequence: CASSVQGNSPLHF.

Concerning this clone itself: A read error may account for a junction end that differs from germline. Other DNA sequences in this specimen translate into the identical CDR3. V is TRBV4-2 and J is TRBJ2-2; 11 positions agree with TRBD2. The V gene's germline CDR1 is LGHNA and CDR2 YNFKEQ. This CDR3 region has 19 residues. The CDR3 region has the DNA TGTGCCAGCAGCCAATTCTGGGTTAGCGGGGGGGCCAAGGCCGGGGAACTGTTTTTT. Its protein is CASSQFWVSGGAKAGELFF.